These 29 T cell receptor beta chains were sequenced from one sample in a study of beta chain features in type 1 diabetes. The antigens these receptors bind are not known. General observations from the study: Within each of all four CD4+ subsets, Type 1 diabetes patients had TCRB CDR3s that were moderately but significantly shorter.

The investigators reverse transcribed all of the isolated RNA, so they sequenced expressed TCRB transcripts. Using immunoSEQ multiplex PCR, the repertoire was profiled, and TCRdb retains in-frame clones only, with some absent. The sample holds more than 300,000 clones, 9.5% to 10% seen once. Sequencing was performed on central memory CD4+ T cells from blood. These receptors all come from a man between 25 and 39 years old with type 1 diabetes.

This clone occurred a few times. V and J are TRBV28 and TRBJ1-1; D uncertain. The CDR3 contains 17 residues. V lost 4 bases, J lost 0 bases, and 18 bases lay in between. CDR1 is MDHEN and CDR2 is SYDVKM in the germline V gene. The CDR3 bases are TGTGCCAGCAGTTCAGCCGGCGGCGGGTGGCTGAACACTGAAGCTTTCTTT. It translates to CASSSAGGGWLNTEAFF. Supplemented by reference TRBV28 and TRBJ1-1, the full variable domain reads DVKVTQSSRYLVKRTGEKVFLECVQDMDHENMFWYRQDPGLGLRLIYFSYDVKMKEKGDIPEGYSVSREKKERFSLILESASTNQTSMYLCASSSAGGGWLNTEAFFGQGTRLTVV.

The chain employs TRBV13 and TRBJ2-5; 14 bases are shared with TRBD2. CDR1 and CDR2 from the germline V gene are PRHDT and FYEKMQ (reference sequence). This CDR3 spans 17 amino acids. The V segment lost 4 bases and the J segment 1 base; nucleotides outside the gene matches: 5. This CDR3 reads CASSWTSGRPIQETQYF. Here the CDR3 DNA reads TGTGCCAGCAGCTGGACTAGCGGGAGGCCAATCCAAGAGACCCAGTACTTC.

This clone turned up a few times. This sequence joins TRBV5-1 and TRBJ2-7; TRBD2 matches at 10 bases. This CDR3 is 14 amino acids long. V gave up 4 bases and J gave up 6 bases; unmatched junction bases: 7. Looked up from germline, CDR1 is SGHRS and CDR2 is YFSETQ. The CDR3 nucleotides read TGCGCCAGCAGCCCGACCGGGACTAGCGTCGAGCAGTACTTC. Translating it yields CASSPTGTSVEQYF.

This clone was recorded a few times. The rearrangement links TRBV7-8 to TRBJ2-7; TRBD2 matches 7 bases. V dropped 3 bases and J dropped 2; count of bases not matched to a gene: 13. The CDR3 is made up of 17 amino acids. Germline V gene sequence: CDR1 SGHVS, CDR2 FQNEAQ. CDR3 in amino acids: CASSLTTGTIYTYEQYF. CDR3 nucleotides: TGTGCCAGCAGCTTGACTACCGGGACTATTTATACCTACGAGCAGTACTTC.

The V call is TRBV5-1, the J call TRBJ2-5; 8 positions match TRBD1. The V gene's germline CDR1 is SGHRS and CDR2 YFSETQ. V shed 1 base and J 0 bases; nucleotides not matched to a gene: 2. The CDR3 extends over 15 amino acids. The CDR3 DNA sequence: TGCGCCAGCAGCTTGACAGGGGGGTACCAAGAGACCCAGTACTTC. Its translation is CASSLTGGYQETQYF.

The chain carries TRBV4-2 and TRBJ1-3; D may be TRBD1 (5 bases). The CDR3 has 18 residues. The V gene lost 1 base and the J gene lost 2 bases, with 18 bases spanning the gap. Germline loops: CDR1 LGHNA, CDR2 YNFKEQ. CDR3: CASSQAEGPPGPGNTIYF. DNA for the CDR3: TGTGCCAGCAGCCAAGCGGAAGGGCCCCCAGGGCCTGGAAACACCATATATTTT.

This clone has a handful of counts. This rearrangement joins TRBV19 to TRBJ2-1; 13 nucleotides line up with TRBD2. The CDR3 extends over 15 amino acids. Trimming removed 5 bases from V and 7 bases from J; junction bases left unmatched: 5. Germline values: CDR1 LNHDA, CDR2 SQIVND (reference sequence). The CDR3 DNA is TGTGCCAGTAGTCCGGGACTAGCGGGGACTAATGAGCAGTTCTTC. It yields the protein CASSPGLAGTNEQFF.

This clone was counted between two and nine times. The sample carries other DNA sequences with the same CDR3. The V gene is TRBV5-4, the J gene TRBJ2-1; D not certain. V lost 3 bases, J lost 5 bases, and 3 bases lay in between. CDR1 is SGHNT and CDR2 is YYREEE in the germline V gene (reference sequence). The CDR3 runs 11 residues. Written as DNA, the CDR3 is TGTGCCAGCAGCTGGGACAATGAGCAGTTCTTC. The encoded protein is CASSWDNEQFF.

This clone was found a few times. This CDR3 is CASSQDRGLAAKNIQYF. The CDR3 DNA follows: TGTGCCAGCAGCCAAGATAGAGGGCTAGCGGCAAAAAACATTCAGTACTTC. J is TRBJ2-4 and V is TRBV4-2, with 7 bases fitting TRBD2. The CDR3 runs 17 residues. With V trimmed by 0 bases and J by 4 bases, 9 bases remained unmatched. Germline loops: CDR1 LGHNA, CDR2 YNFKEQ.

This clone was seen repeatedly, ten times or more. The gene calls are TRBV14 and TRBJ2-1; 10 positions agree with TRBD2. Trimming cost V 8 bases and J 4 bases; bases outside gene matches: 5. The CDR3 runs to 14 residues. Germline V CDR1 and CDR2: SGHDN, FVKESK. The CDR3 DNA reads as TGTGCCAGCCAACTAGCGGGGTTATACAATGAGCAGTTCTTC. Translated, it gives CASQLAGLYNEQFF.

The table lists this clone with a few counts. V is TRBV5-4 and J is TRBJ2-7; D is unclear. Germline V gene lookup returns CDR1 SGHNT and CDR2 YYREEE (reference sequence). This CDR3 is 14 amino acids long. V gave up 3 bases and J gave up 2 bases, with 12 bases separating them. CDR3 DNA: TGTGCCAGCAGCTCAGCCGGCTTAACCTACGAGCAGTACTTC. It translates to CASSSAGLTYEQYF.

This chain links TRBV27 with TRBJ2-7; 12 nucleotides align to TRBD2. This CDR3 region has 17 residues. The V gene end was trimmed by 5 bases and the J gene end by 4 bases; junction bases not matched to a gene: 12. Germline assignment: CDR1 MNHEY and CDR2 SMNVEV (reference sequence). CDR3 loop: CASSHSRLAGVSYEQYF. As DNA, the CDR3 is TGTGCCAGCAGTCACTCCCGACTAGCGGGAGTTTCATACGAGCAGTACTTC.

This clone was found a few times. The V call is TRBV27, the J call TRBJ2-3; D call uncertain. The CDR3 is 13 residues long. Trimming took 5 bases from V and 3 from J, leaving 9 bases between them. CDR1 and CDR2 from the germline V gene are MNHEY and SMNVEV (reference sequence). The CDR3 nucleotides read TGTGCCAGCAGTCCCCTAGAGACAGATACGCAGTATTTT. Amino acids: CASSPLETDTQYF.

V usage is TRBV27 and J usage is TRBJ2-1; D may correspond to TRBD1 or TRBD2 (6 bases each). V was trimmed by 6 bases and J by 9 bases, leaving 21 bases between them. The CDR3 covers 15 residues. CDR1 and CDR2 (germline): MNHEY, SMNVEV (reference sequence). In DNA form, the CDR3 reads TGTGCCAGCAGCCGGATAGGGGGGCGCCGGCGTGAGCAGTTCTTC. Its protein product is CASSRIGGRRREQFF.

There are a few counts of this clone. V usage is TRBV27 and J usage is TRBJ1-2; the D is unclear. V lost 3 bases, J lost 6 bases, and 8 bases lay in between. CDR3 length: 12 residues. Germline CDR1 is MNHEY and CDR2 is SMNVEV (reference sequence). The CDR3 DNA follows: TGTGCCAGCAGTTTGAACGGTAATGGCTACACCTTC. Translation gives CASSLNGNGYTF.

This clone was observed a few times. The CDR3 DNA follows: TGCAGCGGAAGGAAACTAGCGTTCGCAGATACGCAGTATTTT. This codes for CSGRKLAFADTQYF. The chain employs TRBV29-1 and TRBJ2-3; TRBD2 matches 7 bases. This CDR3 has 14 residues. Germline V gene sequence: CDR1 SQVTM, CDR2 ANQGSEA. Losses at the gene ends were 7 bases for V and 4 bases for J; bases not matched to a gene: 11.

The chain uses TRBV5-1 and TRBJ2-5; TRBD2 aligns across 12 bases. Germline lookup yields CDR1 SGHRS and CDR2 YFSETQ. With 3 bases clipped from V and 4 bases from J, the junction kept 4 bases outside the gene matches. This CDR3 has 15 amino acids. The CDR3 reads CASSSSSGRAETQYF. The CDR3 DNA reads as TGCGCCAGCAGCTCTTCTAGCGGGAGGGCAGAGACCCAGTACTTC.

This clone appeared a few times. CDR3 DNA: TGTGCCAGCAGCGCGGACGCCTCGGGGACGCAGTATTTT. It encodes CASSADASGTQYF. This sequence joins TRBV9 and TRBJ2-3; D perhaps matches TRBD2 (5 bases). Trimming left V 3 bases short and J 9 bases short, with 14 bases between. Germline lookup yields CDR1 SGDLS and CDR2 YYNGEE. The length of the CDR3 is 13 residues. Full variable domain (missing parts from reference TRBV9 and TRBJ2-3): DSGVTQTPKHLITATGQRVTLRCSPRSGDLSVYWYQQSLDQGLQFLIQYYNGEERAKGNILERFSAQQFPDLHSELNLSSLELGDSALYFCASSADASGTQYFGPGTRLTVL.

This clone was counted only a few times. The chain joins TRBV9 to TRBJ2-3; 11 bases align to TRBD2. The CDR3 covers 15 residues. V was pared by 3 bases and J by 5 bases, with 5 bases of the junction left unmatched. Germline assignment: CDR1 SGDLS and CDR2 YYNGEE. The CDR3 sequence is CASSAALAGGDTQYF. CDR3 coding DNA: TGTGCCAGCAGCGCCGCTCTAGCGGGAGGAGATACGCAGTATTTT.

This clone was recorded at least ten times. V gene TRBV7-9 combines with J gene TRBJ1-3, with TRBD1 matching 7 bases. V trimming: 8 bases; J trimming: 3 bases; junction bases outside the gene matches: 1. In germline, CDR1 is SEHNR, CDR2 FQNEAQ (reference sequence). This CDR3 is built from 12 residues. Here the CDR3 reads CASQGDGNTIYF. The CDR3 coding sequence is TGTGCCAGCCAGGGGGATGGAAACACCATATATTTT.

The V and J genes are TRBV9 and TRBJ1-5; 7 nucleotides match TRBD1. This CDR3 is 15 amino acids long. Germline CDR1 reads SGDLS; CDR2 reads YYNGEE. The junction had 7 bases not matched to a gene; V was cut back by 0 bases and J by 7 bases. CDR3 in DNA: TGTGCCAGCAGCGTAGGAGGGGGCGCGAGCCAGCCCCAGCATTTT. It encodes CASSVGGGASQPQHF.

About this clone itself: Relative to the germline gene, one junction end is altered; a read error may explain this. V is TRBV7-9 and J is TRBJ2-7; unclear D gene. The CDR3 is made up of 12 amino acids. Per germline, CDR1 SEHNR and CDR2 FQNEAQ (reference sequence). CDR3 DNA sequence: TGCGCCAGCAGCCCTGACATTTACGAGCAGTACTTC. It yields the protein CASSPDIYEQYF. The whole variable domain, remainder taken from reference TRBV7-9 and TRBJ2-7, is DTGVSQNPRHKITKRGQNVTFRCDPISEHNRLYWYRQTLGQGPEFLTYFQNEAQLEKSRLLSDRFSAERPKGSFSTLEIQRTEQGDSAMYLCASSPDIYEQYFGPGTRLTVT.

This clone was counted between two and nine times. The rearrangement uses TRBV10-1 and TRBJ2-2; D may be TRBD1 or TRBD2 (6 bases each). The CDR3 loop spans 18 amino acids. Trimming took off 3 bases at V and 2 bases at J, with 19 bases between the two ends. Germline loops: CDR1 WNHNN, CDR2 SYGVQD (reference sequence). The chain's CDR3 is CASSDLQGRRVNTGELFF. The CDR3 bases are TGCGCCAGCAGTGATCTACAGGGCCGGAGGGTCAACACCGGGGAGCTGTTTTTT.

The table lists this clone with a few counts. The chain is built from TRBV11-2 and TRBJ1-2; D is possibly TRBD1 (5 bases). CDR3 length equals 14 residues. The germline CDR1 and CDR2 sequences are SGHAT and FQNNGV. Trimming removed 5 bases at V and 1 base at J, with 11 bases between. The CDR3 reads CASSQGPINYGYTF. CDR3 bases: TGTGCCAGCAGCCAGGGACCGATTAACTATGGCTACACCTTC.

This clone was picked up a small number of times. This sample includes further DNA sequences coding for the same CDR3. V and J are TRBV15 and TRBJ1-4; D uncertain. The CDR3 contains 12 residues. The V end was cut by 1 base, the J end by 8 bases, with 5 bases between. Germline V lookup: CDR1 LNHNV, CDR2 YYDKDF (reference sequence). CDR3: CATSRGREKLFF. DNA of the CDR3: TGTGCCACCAGCAGAGGCAGGGAAAAACTGTTTTTT.

This clone came up a few times. The chain employs TRBV6-1 and TRBJ2-5, with D uncertain. The V gene lost 5 bases and the J gene lost 1 base, with 8 bases spanning the gap. Looked up from germline, CDR1 is MNHNS and CDR2 is SASEGT. The CDR3 sequence is 13 residues long. The CDR3 loop is CASSFTVQETQYF. CDR3 DNA sequence: TGTGCCAGCAGTTTCACGGTCCAAGAGACCCAGTACTTC.

This clone was observed a handful of times. This chain connects TRBV9 to TRBJ1-4; 12 bases are shared with TRBD1. Trimming removed 3 bases from V and 3 bases from J; junction bases left unmatched: 12. This CDR3 is built from 19 residues. Germline V gene lookup returns CDR1 SGDLS and CDR2 YYNGEE. CDR3 amino acids: CASSAGSGTGGFANEKLFF. The CDR3 DNA reads as TGTGCCAGCAGCGCCGGCTCGGGGACAGGGGGCTTCGCTAATGAAAAACTGTTTTTT.

This chain uses TRBV23-1 with TRBJ2-1, with D possibly being TRBD2 (6 bases). TRBV23-1 is placed among ORFs of uncertain function. This CDR3 is built from 17 residues. V was cut by 6 bases and J by 4 bases, with 22 bases left in between. CDR3 DNA: TGCGCCAGCAGCCCGACTAGTAGAAGCGCAGGGTACAATGAGCAGTTCTTC. Translating gives CASSPTSRSAGYNEQFF.

The CDR3 region has the DNA TGTGCCAGCATGAGCCCAGCGGCGGGAGGGCCCGGGTTGGCCAAAAACATTCAGTACTTC. Its translation: CASMSPAAGGPGLAKNIQYF. The chain carries TRBV27 and TRBJ2-4; 9 nucleotides line up with TRBD2. V shed 7 bases and J 1 base; nucleotides not matched to a gene: 20. CDR3 size: 20 residues. CDR1 is MNHEY and CDR2 is SMNVEV in the germline V gene (reference sequence).